This T cell receptor (beta chain) was found in a study of blood T cell repertoires in COVID-19. Study at large: Samples came from the United States, Italy and Spain, spanning acute and convalescent COVID-19.

The germline V gene has CDR1 SGHVS and CDR2 FQNEAQ. V gave up 1 base and J gave up 0 bases, with 12 bases separating them. The CDR3 is made up of 17 amino acids. TCRdb's copy holds only in-frame clones and misses some; the assay was immunoSEQ multiplex PCR. Counted here are about 250,000 clones, about nine tenths occurring once; the ten biggest clones make up about 6%. Sequencing was performed on PBMCs or T cells enriched from blood (not recorded which). This clonotype originated in a woman aged 30 to 39 with acute COVID-19. This chain connects TRBV7-8 to TRBJ1-4, with D perhaps TRBD1 (5 bases). The CDR3 DNA follows: TGTGCCAGCAGCTTAGTGGCGGGGGTGGCAACTAATGAAAAACTGTTTTTT. Translation gives CASSLVAGVATNEKLFF.